This T cell receptor (beta chain) came from a study of blood T cell repertoires in COVID-19. Study background: The samples span acute and convalescent COVID-19 from the United States, Italy and Spain. From T cells, B-cell-depleted T cells, or PBMCs came the material, which was cDNA or gDNA.

Original handling: Using reference gene primer amplification, nucleated cell counts were estimated. Profiling relied on immunoSEQ multiplex PCR, and the TCRdb table lists in-frame clones only, not all of them. V, J and clone size were drawn from that table, and D and trimming were deduced from the DNA. The repertoire holds 300,000 to 450,000 clones, with 81% as singletons. CDR1 MDHEN and CDR2 SYDVKM come from the germline V gene. Deletions cut 6 bases from V and 8 bases from J, with 16 bases between. This CDR3 comprises 14 residues. The chain links TRBV28 to TRBJ1-4; the D is unclear. The origin of this receptor is a human donor with acute or convalescent COVID-19. The donor label of this sample is uncertain. The sequenced sample was peripheral blood. The CDR3 DNA is TGTGCCAGCAGGCCCCACAGCCGGAGGGAAAAACTGTTTTTT. Translated, it gives CASRPHSRREKLFF.